Presented here are 20 T cell receptor beta chains from one specimen sequenced in a study of cytomegalovirus exposure and HLA in healthy donors. PCR involved 60 Vbeta and 13 Jbeta primers. Sequencing used immunoSEQ multiplex PCR; TCRdb keeps in-frame clones, though not all of them. This sample has about 180,000 clones, with around 80% found just once. Material for sequencing was PBMCs. The receptors here all came from a woman between 25 and 40 years old in good health and CMV-seronegative.

This clone was seen a single time. The chain combines TRBV19 with TRBJ2-2; no clear D. The germline V and J ends were trimmed by 3 bases and 6 bases, with 8 bases remaining between them. Germline CDR1 LNHDA, CDR2 SQIVND (reference sequence). The CDR3 has 13 residues. CDR3 sequence (DNA): TGTGCCAGTAGTATTAGTGGTTCCGGGGAGCTGTTTTTT. This sequence encodes CASSISGSGELFF.

The chain combines TRBV30 with TRBJ2-3, with a weak D call TRBD1 (6 bases). Trimming pared 1 base from V and 4 bases from J, leaving 9 bases between. Germline CDR1 reads GTSNPN; CDR2 reads SVGIG (reference sequence). This CDR3 has 13 amino acids. The chain's CDR3 is CAWSANRADTQYF. In nucleotides, the CDR3 is TGTGCCTGGAGTGCCAACAGGGCAGATACGCAGTATTTT.

The chain uses TRBV19 and TRBJ1-5, with 9 bases matching TRBD1. The J segment lost 6 bases and the V segment lost 5 bases, leaving 8 bases of the junction unmatched. Per germline, CDR1 LNHDA and CDR2 SQIVND (reference sequence). This CDR3 spans 15 amino acids. For the CDR3, the DNA is TGTGCCAGTAGTCAGCCGGGACAGGGTGTTCAGCCCCAGCATTTT. Its translation is CASSQPGQGVQPQHF.

The CDR3 sequence: CASSLVGQTNQPQHF. The CDR3 DNA follows: TGTGCCAGCAGCTTAGTGGGGCAGACCAATCAGCCCCAGCATTTT. The rearrangement joins TRBV7-2 to TRBJ1-5, with D possibly being TRBD1 (5 bases). The CDR3 spans 15 residues. V gave up 1 base and J gave up 3 bases, with 10 bases separating them. Per the germline V gene, CDR1 is SGHTA and CDR2 is FQGNSA.

The V call is TRBV5-4, the J call TRBJ2-5; 8 bases line up with TRBD2. J gave up 1 base and V 4 bases, and 6 bases lay outside the gene matches. The CDR3 runs to 15 residues. From germline, CDR1 is SGHNT and CDR2 YYREEE (reference sequence). The CDR3 is CASSQDRGGQETQYF. The CDR3 DNA reads TGTGCCAGCAGCCAAGATCGGGGGGGCCAAGAGACCCAGTACTTC. Filled out from reference TRBV5-4 and TRBJ2-5, the complete variable domain reads ETGVTQSPTHLIKTRGQQVTLRCSSQSGHNTVSWYQQALGQGPQFIFQYYREEENGRGNFPPRFSGLQFPNYSSELNVNALELDDSALYLCASSQDRGGQETQYFGPGTRLLVL.

This chain connects TRBV30 to TRBJ2-5; D not resolved. The germline CDR1 and CDR2 sequences are GTSNPN and SVGIG (reference sequence). The CDR3 sequence is 11 residues long. V gave up 0 bases and J gave up 3 bases, with 2 bases separating them. CDR3 protein: CAWSVKETQYF. The CDR3, as DNA: TGTGCCTGGAGTGTCAAAGAGACCCAGTACTTC.

The V call is TRBV7-7, the J call TRBJ1-4, with D possibly matching TRBD1 (6 bases). CDR1 and CDR2 from the germline V gene are SSHAT and FNYEAQ (reference sequence). The CDR3 length is 17 residues. V was pared by 0 bases and J by 0 bases, with 11 bases between. The CDR3 reads CASSLAQGKATNEKLFF. Written as DNA, the CDR3 is TGTGCCAGCAGCTTAGCCCAGGGGAAGGCAACTAATGAAAAACTGTTTTTT.

This rearrangement joins TRBV29-1 to TRBJ2-3, with 10 bases that match TRBD2. V was clipped by 3 bases and J by 2 bases; unmatched bases: 8. From germline, CDR1 is SQVTM and CDR2 ANQGSEA. The CDR3 contains 16 residues. The DNA of the CDR3 is TGCAGCGTTGATCCTCCTAGCGGGGGAAACACAGATACGCAGTATTTT. Residues: CSVDPPSGGNTDTQYF.

This clone was found a few times. The rearrangement joins TRBV6-6 to TRBJ2-3; D is unresolved. Deletions cut 1 base from V and 6 bases from J, with 5 bases between. The CDR3 extends over 12 amino acids. CDR1 is MNHNY and CDR2 is SVGAGI in the germline V gene (reference sequence). The DNA for the CDR3 is TGTGCCAGCAGTTACTTGGCCGATACGCAGTATTTT. It translates to CASSYLADTQYF.

The rearrangement joins TRBV19 to TRBJ2-7, with 7 positions matching TRBD2. The CDR3 length is 11 residues. The germline gives CDR1 LNHDA, CDR2 SQIVND (reference sequence). V was pared by 8 bases and J by 4 bases, with 2 bases of the junction left unmatched. This CDR3 reads CASWGGYEQYF. The CDR3 DNA sequence: TGTGCCAGTTGGGGGGGATACGAGCAGTACTTC. Full variable domain (remainder filled in from reference TRBV19 and TRBJ2-7): DGGITQSPKYLFRKEGQNVTLSCEQNLNHDAMYWYRQDPGQGLRLIYYSQIVNDFQKGDIAEGYSVSREKKESFPLTVTSAQKNPTAFYLCASWGGYEQYFGPGTRLTVT.

This chain links TRBV21-1 with TRBJ1-2; TRBD1 is taken as the D call from the table, unchecked against the DNA. TRBV21-1 is an annotated pseudogene. The CDR3 consists of 15 residues. CDR3 nucleotide sequence: TGTGCCAGCAGCAAATCGACACCCAAACGTGGGGGCTACACCTTC. Amino acids: CASSKSTPKRGGYTF.

The J gene is TRBJ2-2, the V gene TRBV4-3; TRBD2 matches 9 bases. Trimming at V came to 0 bases and at J to 7 bases, leaving 6 bases not matched to a gene. In germline, CDR1 is LGHNA, CDR2 YSLEER. The CDR3 sequence is 16 residues long. The CDR3 sequence: CASSQEGRGGIGELFF. The CDR3 nucleotides read TGCGCCAGCAGCCAAGAGGGGCGGGGGGGCATCGGGGAGCTGTTTTTT.

The V gene is TRBV2, the J gene TRBJ2-3; D not resolved. The CDR3 totals 15 residues. Germline V lookup: CDR1 SNHLY, CDR2 FYNNEI. The V and J ends lost 3 bases and 2 bases respectively, with 12 bases between them. Here the CDR3 DNA reads TGTGCCAGCAGTGATTTGTCCGTTAACACAGATACGCAGTATTTT. It codes for CASSDLSVNTDTQYF.

CDR3 sequence: CASSATGRHEAFF. Written as DNA, the CDR3 is TGTGCCAGCAGCGCGACAGGGCGACACGAAGCTTTCTTT. The genes are TRBV7-9 and TRBJ1-1; the match to TRBD1 covers 7 bases. With V trimmed by 5 bases and J by 8 bases, 8 bases remained unmatched. Germline V gene data show CDR1 as SEHNR and CDR2 as FQNEAQ (reference sequence). This CDR3 is built from 13 residues.

In this sample, this clone turned up a few times. V and J are TRBV6-5 and TRBJ2-1, with D unresolved. Germline V lookup: CDR1 MNHEY, CDR2 SVGAGI. CDR3 size: 14 residues. With 5 bases removed from V and 4 bases from J, the gap between germline ends came to 12 bases. CDR3 bases: TGTGCCAGCAGTCCAGAAGGCGGTTACAATGAGCAGTTCTTC. Amino acids: CASSPEGGYNEQFF.

This clone was counted between two and nine times. This chain links TRBV11-3 with TRBJ2-7, with D possibly TRBD2 on 5 matching bases. There are 15 residues in the CDR3. Germline V gene data show CDR1 as SGHNT and CDR2 as YENEEA. V dropped 2 bases and J dropped 0 bases, with 11 bases sitting between them. CDR3 nucleotides: TGTGCCAGCAGCTTAAGAGGGCCGAGCTCCTACGAGCAGTACTTC. It codes for CASSLRGPSSYEQYF.

This clone was seen more than once but under ten times. The chain recombines TRBV5-1 with TRBJ2-3, with 8 bases fitting TRBD2. This CDR3 has 15 amino acids. The germline CDR1 and CDR2 sequences are SGHRS and YFSETQ. Losses at the gene ends were 4 bases for V and 0 bases for J; bases not matched to a gene: 4. The CDR3: CASSLTSVSTDTQYF. DNA for the CDR3: TGCGCCAGCAGCCTGACTAGCGTGAGCACAGATACGCAGTATTTT.

This chain links TRBV27 with TRBJ2-1, with D possibly matching TRBD2 (5 bases). Between the trimmed V and J ends, which lost 4 bases and 4 bases, there was a span of 8 bases. The CDR3 contains 13 residues. Per the germline V gene, CDR1 is MNHEY and CDR2 is SMNVEV (reference sequence). CDR3 in DNA: TGTGCCAGCAGTTCGGACTTTTACAATGAGCAGTTCTTC. This sequence encodes CASSSDFYNEQFF.

The chain couples TRBV27 to TRBJ2-2; D is perhaps TRBD2 (7 bases). Per the germline V gene, CDR1 is MNHEY and CDR2 is SMNVEV (reference sequence). CDR3 length equals 16 residues. V lost 0 bases and J lost 4, with 12 bases in between. The CDR3 reads CASSLSGGARTGELFF. The CDR3 region has the DNA TGTGCCAGCAGTTTATCAGGGGGGGCTCGCACCGGGGAGCTGTTTTTT.

The chain couples TRBV5-8 to TRBJ1-3; D gene unclear. The CDR3 extends over 15 amino acids. V lost 3 bases, J lost 7 bases, and 17 bases lay in between. Germline CDR1 and CDR2: SGHTS and YDEGEE. Here the CDR3 DNA reads TGTGCCAGCAGCTCACCGGGATCCGTCCGGAACACCATATATTTT. Translated: CASSSPGSVRNTIYF.